This T cell receptor (beta chain) was identified during a study of blood T cells in healthy people across ages. The authors ran a second PCR of about 6 to 11 cycles using a sample-barcoded 5' primer and a J-beta primer mix. The authors tagged each cDNA molecule using a template-switch adaptor with 12 random nucleotides. MiXCR was run by TCRdb on the 5' RACE reads, yielding one entry per CDR3 protein. Of about 1.5 million distinct CDR3 sequences in the sample, approximately 42% were seen once. Researchers isolated at least 7 million PBMCs per sample. Regarding the study as a whole: The long-lived group displayed more naive CD4+ cells, plus higher diversity, than the aged donors did.

In regard to this clonotype: What it binds is not known.

The source material was blood. This clonotype was obtained from a woman aged 18-29 years in good health.

The CDR3 DNA reads as TGTGCCAGCAGTACCGGGGCAGGCTTTAAACTGTTTTTT. Translated, it gives CASSTGAGFKLFF. The rearrangement links TRBV6-5 to TRBJ1-4; perhaps TRBD1 as D (5 bases). Germline CDR1 and CDR2: MNHEY and SVGAGI. The CDR3 spans 13 residues. V was trimmed by 5 bases and J by 11 bases, leaving 15 bases between them.